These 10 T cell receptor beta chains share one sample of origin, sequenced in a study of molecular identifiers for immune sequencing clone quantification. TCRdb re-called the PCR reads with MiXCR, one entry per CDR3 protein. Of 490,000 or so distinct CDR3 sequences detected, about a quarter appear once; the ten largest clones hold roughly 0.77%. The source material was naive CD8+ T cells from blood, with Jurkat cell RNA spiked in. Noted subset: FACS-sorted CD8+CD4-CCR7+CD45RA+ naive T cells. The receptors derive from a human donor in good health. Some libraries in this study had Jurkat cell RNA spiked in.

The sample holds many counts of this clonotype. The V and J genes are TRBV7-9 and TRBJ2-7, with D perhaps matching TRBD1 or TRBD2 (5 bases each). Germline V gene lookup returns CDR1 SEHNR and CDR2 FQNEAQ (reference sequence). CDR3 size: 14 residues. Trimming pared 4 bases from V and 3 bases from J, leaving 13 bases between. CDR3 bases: TGTGCCAGCAGCTCCGTCGGGGCGGGCTACGAGCAGTACTTC. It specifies CASSSVGAGYEQYF.

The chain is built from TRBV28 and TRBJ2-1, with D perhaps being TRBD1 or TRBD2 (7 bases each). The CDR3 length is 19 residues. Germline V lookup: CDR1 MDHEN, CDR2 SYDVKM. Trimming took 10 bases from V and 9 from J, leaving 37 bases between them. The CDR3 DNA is TGTGCCACCTCCCCCCCCCTGACAGGGCATCACGGCGGGGGAAGTGAGCAGTTCTTC. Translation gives CATSPPLTGHHGGGSEQFF. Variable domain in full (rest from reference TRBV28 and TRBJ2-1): DVKVTQSSRYLVKRTGEKVFLECVQDMDHENMFWYRQDPGLGLRLIYFSYDVKMKEKGDIPEGYSVSREKKERFSLILESASTNQTSMYLCATSPPLTGHHGGGSEQFFGPGTRLTVL.

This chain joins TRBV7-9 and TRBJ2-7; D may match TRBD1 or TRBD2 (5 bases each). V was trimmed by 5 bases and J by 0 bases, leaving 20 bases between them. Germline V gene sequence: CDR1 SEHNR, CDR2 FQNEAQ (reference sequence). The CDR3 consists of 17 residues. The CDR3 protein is CASSPIRGPRSSYEQYF. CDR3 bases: TGTGCCAGCAGCCCTATCCGGGGACCACGAAGCTCCTACGAGCAGTACTTC.

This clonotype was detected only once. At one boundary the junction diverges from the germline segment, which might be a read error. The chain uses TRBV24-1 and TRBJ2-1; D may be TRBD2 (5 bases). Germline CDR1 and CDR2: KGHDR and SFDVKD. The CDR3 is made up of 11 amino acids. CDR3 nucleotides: TGTGCCACCAGTGTGGAGGTTGAGCAGTCCTTC. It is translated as CATSVEVEQSF.

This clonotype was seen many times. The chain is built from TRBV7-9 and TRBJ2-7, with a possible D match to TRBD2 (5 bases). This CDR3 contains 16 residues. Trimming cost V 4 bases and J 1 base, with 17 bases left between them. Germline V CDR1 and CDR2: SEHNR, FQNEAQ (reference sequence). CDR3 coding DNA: TGTGCCAGCAGCTCGAATACACGACCGGGGTCCTACGAGCAGTACTTC. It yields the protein CASSSNTRPGSYEQYF.

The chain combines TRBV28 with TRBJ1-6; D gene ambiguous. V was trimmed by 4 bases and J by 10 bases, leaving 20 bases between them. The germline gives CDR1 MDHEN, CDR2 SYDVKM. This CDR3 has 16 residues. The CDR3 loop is CASSSPPVEVGSPLHF. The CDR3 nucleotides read TGTGCCAGCAGTTCCCCCCCGGTGGAAGTTGGGTCACCCCTCCACTTT.

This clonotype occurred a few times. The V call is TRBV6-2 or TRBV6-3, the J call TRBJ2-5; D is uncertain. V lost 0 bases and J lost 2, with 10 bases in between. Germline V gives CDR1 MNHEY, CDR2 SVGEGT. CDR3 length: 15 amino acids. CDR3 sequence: CASSYSARQQETQYF. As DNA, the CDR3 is TGTGCCAGCAGTTACTCGGCCAGACAACAAGAGACCCAGTACTTC.

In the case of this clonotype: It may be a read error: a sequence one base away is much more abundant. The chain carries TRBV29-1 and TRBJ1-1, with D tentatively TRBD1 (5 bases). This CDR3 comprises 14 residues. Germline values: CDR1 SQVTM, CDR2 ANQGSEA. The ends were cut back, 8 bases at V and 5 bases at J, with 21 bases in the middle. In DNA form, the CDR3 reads TGCAGCACAGAAACACAGACAAGGGGAACTGAAGCTTTCTTT. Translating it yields CSTETQTRGTEAFF.

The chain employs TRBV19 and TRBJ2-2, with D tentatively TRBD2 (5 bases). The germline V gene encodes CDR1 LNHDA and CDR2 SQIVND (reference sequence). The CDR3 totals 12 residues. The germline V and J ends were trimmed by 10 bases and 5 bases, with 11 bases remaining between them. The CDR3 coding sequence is TGTGCCATAGCCGGGGTAACCGGGGAGCTGTTTTTT. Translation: CAIAGVTGELFF.

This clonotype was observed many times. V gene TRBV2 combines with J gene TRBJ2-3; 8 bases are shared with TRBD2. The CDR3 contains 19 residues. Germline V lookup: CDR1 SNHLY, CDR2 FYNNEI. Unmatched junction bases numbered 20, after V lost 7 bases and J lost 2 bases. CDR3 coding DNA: TGTGCCAGCACCGGTGGGTACGGGGGGGCCCTCCCGGACACAGATACGCAGTATTTT. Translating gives CASTGGYGGALPDTDTQYF.